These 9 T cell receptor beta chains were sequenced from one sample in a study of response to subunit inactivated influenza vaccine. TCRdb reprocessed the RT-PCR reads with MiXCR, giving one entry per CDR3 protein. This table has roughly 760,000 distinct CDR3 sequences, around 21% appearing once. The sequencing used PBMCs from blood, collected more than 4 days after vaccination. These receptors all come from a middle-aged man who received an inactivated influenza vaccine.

As DNA, the CDR3 is TGCGCCAGCAGCCATGTCTCCGACAGGGCGTTGAGGTACGAGCAGTACTTC. It is translated as CASSHVSDRALRYEQYF. The chain employs TRBV4-3 and TRBJ2-7; 7 bases are shared with TRBD1. Germline assignment: CDR1 LGHNA and CDR2 YSLEER. J lost 4 bases, V lost 3 bases, and 15 bases had no gene match. This CDR3 comprises 17 residues.

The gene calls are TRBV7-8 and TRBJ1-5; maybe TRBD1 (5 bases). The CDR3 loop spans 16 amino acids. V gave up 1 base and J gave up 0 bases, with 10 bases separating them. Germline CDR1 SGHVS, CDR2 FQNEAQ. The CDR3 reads CASSLGGQASNQPQHF. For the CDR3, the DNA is TGTGCCAGCAGCTTAGGGGGCCAGGCTAGCAATCAGCCCCAGCATTTT.

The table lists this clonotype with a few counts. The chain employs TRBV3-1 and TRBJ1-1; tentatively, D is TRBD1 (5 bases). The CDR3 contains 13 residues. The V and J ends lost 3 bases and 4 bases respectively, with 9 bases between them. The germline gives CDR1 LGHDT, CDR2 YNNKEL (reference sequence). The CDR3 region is CASSHGGSTEAFF. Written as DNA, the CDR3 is TGTGCCAGCAGCCACGGGGGAAGCACTGAAGCTTTCTTT.

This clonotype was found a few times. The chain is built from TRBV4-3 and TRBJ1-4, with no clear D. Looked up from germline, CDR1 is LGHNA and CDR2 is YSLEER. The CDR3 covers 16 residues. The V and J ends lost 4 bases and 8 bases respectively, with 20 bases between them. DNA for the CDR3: TGCGCCAGCAGCCCTGGGCTCGGGCGCCCGGGGGAAAAACTGTTTTTT. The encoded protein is CASSPGLGRPGEKLFF.

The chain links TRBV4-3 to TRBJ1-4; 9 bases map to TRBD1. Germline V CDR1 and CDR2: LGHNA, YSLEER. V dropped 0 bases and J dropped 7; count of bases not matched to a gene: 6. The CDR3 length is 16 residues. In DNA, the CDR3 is TGCGCCAGCAGCCAAGATTGGGGACAGGGCGGTGAAAAACTGTTTTTT. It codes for CASSQDWGQGGEKLFF.

The CDR3 region is CASSFLGLTGDTQYF. As DNA, the CDR3 is TGTGCCAGCAGCTTCCTGGGACTCACCGGAGATACGCAGTATTTT. The chain is built from TRBV7-3 and TRBJ2-3; maybe TRBD2 (6 bases). CDR1 SGHTA and CDR2 FQGTGA come from the germline V gene. The ends were cut back, 3 bases at V and 5 bases at J, with 15 bases in the middle. This CDR3 comprises 15 residues.

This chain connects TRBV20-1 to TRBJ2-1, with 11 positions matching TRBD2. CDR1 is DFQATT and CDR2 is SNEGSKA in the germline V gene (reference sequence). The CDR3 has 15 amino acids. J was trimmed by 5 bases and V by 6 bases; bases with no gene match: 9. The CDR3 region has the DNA TGCAGTGCCACTAATAGCGGGGGGGCCAACAATGAGCAGTTCTTC. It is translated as CSATNSGGANNEQFF.

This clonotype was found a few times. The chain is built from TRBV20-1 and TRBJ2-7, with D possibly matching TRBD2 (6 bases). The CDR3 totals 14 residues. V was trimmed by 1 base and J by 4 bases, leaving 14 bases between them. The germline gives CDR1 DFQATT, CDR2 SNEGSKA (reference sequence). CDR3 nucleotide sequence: TGCAGTGCTAGAGGCGGGACGGGCCCTTACGAGCAGTACTTC. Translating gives CSARGGTGPYEQYF.

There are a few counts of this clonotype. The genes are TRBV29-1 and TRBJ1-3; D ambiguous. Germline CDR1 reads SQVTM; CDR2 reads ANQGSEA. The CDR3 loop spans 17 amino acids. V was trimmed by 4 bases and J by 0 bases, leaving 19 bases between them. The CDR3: CSVGGRSTPSSGNTIYF. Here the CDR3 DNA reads TGCAGCGTTGGCGGCAGGTCTACCCCCAGCTCTGGAAACACCATATATTTT.